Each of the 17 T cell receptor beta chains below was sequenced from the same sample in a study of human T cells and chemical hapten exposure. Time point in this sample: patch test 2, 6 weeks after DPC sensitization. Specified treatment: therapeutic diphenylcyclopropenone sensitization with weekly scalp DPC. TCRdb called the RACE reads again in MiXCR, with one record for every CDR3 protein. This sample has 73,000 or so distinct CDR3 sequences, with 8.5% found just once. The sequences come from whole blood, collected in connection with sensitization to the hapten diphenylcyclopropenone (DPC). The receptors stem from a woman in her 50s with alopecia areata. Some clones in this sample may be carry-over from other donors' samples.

The CDR3 loop is CAISGGDTQYF. For the CDR3, the DNA is TGTGCCATCAGTGGAGGAGATACGCAGTATTTT. The chain links TRBV10-3 to TRBJ2-3; no firm D call. V was pared by 4 bases and J by 5 bases, with 4 bases between. The CDR3 consists of 11 residues. CDR1 is ENHRY, CDR2 SYGVKD, per germline.

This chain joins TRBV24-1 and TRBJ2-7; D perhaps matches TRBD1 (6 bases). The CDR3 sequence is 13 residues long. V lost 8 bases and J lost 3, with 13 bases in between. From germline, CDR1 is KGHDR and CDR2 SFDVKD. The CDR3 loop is CATILFRGYEQYF. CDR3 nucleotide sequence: TGTGCCACCATTCTGTTCAGGGGCTACGAGCAGTACTTC.

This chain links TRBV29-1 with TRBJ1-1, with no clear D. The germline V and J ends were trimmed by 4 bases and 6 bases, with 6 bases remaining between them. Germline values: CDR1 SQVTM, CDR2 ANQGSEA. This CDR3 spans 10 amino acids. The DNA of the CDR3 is TGCAGCGTTGGAGGCCCTGAAGCTTTCTTT. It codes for CSVGGPEAFF. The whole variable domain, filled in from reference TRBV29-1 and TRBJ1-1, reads SAVISQKPSRDICQRGTSLTIQCQVDSQVTMMFWYRQQPGQSLTLIATANQGSEATYESGFVIDKFPISRPNLTFSTLTVSNMSPEDSSIYLCSVGGPEAFFGQGTRLTVV.

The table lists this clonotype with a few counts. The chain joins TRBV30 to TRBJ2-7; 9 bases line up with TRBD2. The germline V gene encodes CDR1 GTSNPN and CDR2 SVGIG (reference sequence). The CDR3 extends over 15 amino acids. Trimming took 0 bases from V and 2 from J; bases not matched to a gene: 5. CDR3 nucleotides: TGTGCCTGGAGTGTGGGTCTAGCGGGACCCTACGAGCAGTACTTC. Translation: CAWSVGLAGPYEQYF.

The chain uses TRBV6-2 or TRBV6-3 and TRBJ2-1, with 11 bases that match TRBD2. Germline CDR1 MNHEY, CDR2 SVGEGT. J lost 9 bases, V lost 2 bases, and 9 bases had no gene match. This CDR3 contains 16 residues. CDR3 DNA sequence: TGTGCCAGCAGTTACACCTATAGCGGGAGGGTGCCTGAGCAGTTCTTC. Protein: CASSYTYSGRVPEQFF.

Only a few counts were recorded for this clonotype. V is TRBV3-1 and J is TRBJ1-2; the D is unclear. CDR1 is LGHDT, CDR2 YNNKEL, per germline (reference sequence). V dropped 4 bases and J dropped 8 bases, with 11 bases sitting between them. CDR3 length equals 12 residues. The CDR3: CASSPRRGGYTF. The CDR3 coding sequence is TGTGCCAGCAGCCCCCGTCGAGGAGGCTACACCTTC.

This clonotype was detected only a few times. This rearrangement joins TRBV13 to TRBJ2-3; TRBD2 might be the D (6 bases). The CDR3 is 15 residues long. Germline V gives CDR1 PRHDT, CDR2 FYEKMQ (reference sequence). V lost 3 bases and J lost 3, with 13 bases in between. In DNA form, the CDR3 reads TGTGCCAGCAGCTTCAGGACGGGAGATACAGATACGCAGTATTTT. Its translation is CASSFRTGDTDTQYF.

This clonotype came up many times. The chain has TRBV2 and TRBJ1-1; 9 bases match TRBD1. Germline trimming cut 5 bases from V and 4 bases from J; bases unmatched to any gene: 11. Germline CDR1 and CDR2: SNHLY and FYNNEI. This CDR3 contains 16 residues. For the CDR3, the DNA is TGTGCCAGCAGTCCCATGGACAGGGGAACGTTCACTGAAGCTTTCTTT. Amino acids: CASSPMDRGTFTEAFF.

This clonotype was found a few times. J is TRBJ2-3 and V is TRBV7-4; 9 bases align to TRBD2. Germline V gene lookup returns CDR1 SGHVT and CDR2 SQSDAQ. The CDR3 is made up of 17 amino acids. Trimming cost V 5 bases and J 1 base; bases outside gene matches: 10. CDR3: CASSEHFSGSGTDTQYF. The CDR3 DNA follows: TGTGCCAGCAGCGAGCACTTTAGCGGGAGCGGCACAGATACGCAGTATTTT.

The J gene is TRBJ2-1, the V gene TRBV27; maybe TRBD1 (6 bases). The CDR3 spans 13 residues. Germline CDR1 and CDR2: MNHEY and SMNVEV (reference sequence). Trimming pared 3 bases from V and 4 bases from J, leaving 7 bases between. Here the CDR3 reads CASSFTGYNEQFF. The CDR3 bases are TGTGCCAGCAGTTTTACAGGGTACAATGAGCAGTTCTTC.

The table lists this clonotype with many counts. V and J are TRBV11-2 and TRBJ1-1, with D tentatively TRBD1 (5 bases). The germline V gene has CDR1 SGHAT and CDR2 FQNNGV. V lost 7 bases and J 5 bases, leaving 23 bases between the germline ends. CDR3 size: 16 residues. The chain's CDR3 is CASNPRGQGAGTEAFF. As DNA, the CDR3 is TGTGCCAGCAACCCTAGGGGTCAGGGCGCAGGGACTGAAGCTTTCTTT.

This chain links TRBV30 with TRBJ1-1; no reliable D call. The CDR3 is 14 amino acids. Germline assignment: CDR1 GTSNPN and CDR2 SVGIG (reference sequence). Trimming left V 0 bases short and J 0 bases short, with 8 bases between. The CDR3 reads CAWSVRTVNTEAFF. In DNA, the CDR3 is TGTGCCTGGAGTGTTAGGACGGTGAACACTGAAGCTTTCTTT.

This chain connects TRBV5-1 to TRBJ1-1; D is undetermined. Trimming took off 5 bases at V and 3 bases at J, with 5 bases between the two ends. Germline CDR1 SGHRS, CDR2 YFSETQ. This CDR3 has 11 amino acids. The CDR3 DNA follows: TGCGCCAGCAGGGAGGACACTGAAGCTTTCTTT. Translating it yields CASREDTEAFF.

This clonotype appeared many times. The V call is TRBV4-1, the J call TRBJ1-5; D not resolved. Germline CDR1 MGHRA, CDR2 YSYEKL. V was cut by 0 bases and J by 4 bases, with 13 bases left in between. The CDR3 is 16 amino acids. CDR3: CASSQDPGTPNQPQHF. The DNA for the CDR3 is TGCGCCAGCAGCCAAGACCCTGGCACCCCAAATCAGCCCCAGCATTTT.

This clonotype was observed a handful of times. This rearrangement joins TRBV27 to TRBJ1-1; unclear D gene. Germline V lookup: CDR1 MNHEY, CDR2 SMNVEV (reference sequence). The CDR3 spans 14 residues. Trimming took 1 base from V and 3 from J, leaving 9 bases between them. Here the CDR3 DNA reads TGTGCCAGCAGTTTATTACGGGGATACACTGAAGCTTTCTTT. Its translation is CASSLLRGYTEAFF.

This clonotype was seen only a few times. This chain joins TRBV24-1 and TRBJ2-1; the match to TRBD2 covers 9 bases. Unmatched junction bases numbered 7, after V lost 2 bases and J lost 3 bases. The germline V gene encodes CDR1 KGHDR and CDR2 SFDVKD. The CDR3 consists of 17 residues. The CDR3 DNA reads TGTGCCACCAGTGATTCCAGACTAGCGGACTTCTACAATGAGCAGTTCTTC. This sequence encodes CATSDSRLADFYNEQFF.

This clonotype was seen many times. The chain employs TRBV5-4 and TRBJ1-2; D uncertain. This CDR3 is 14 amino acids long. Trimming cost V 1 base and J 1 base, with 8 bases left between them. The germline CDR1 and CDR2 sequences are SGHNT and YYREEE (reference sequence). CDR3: CASSLNTDNYGYTF. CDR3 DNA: TGTGCCAGCAGCTTGAATACGGATAACTATGGCTACACCTTC.